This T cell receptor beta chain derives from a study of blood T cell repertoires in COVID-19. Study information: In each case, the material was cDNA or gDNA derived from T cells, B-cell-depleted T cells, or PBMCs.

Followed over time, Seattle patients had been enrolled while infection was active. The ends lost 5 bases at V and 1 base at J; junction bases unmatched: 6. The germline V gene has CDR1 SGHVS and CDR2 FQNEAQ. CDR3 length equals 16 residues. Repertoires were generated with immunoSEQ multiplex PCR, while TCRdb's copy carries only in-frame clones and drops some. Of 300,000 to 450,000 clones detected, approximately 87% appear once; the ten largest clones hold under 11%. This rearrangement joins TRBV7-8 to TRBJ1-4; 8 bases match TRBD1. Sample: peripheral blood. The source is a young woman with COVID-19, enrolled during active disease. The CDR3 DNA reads TGTGCCAGCAGCCCGACAGGGGTAGTAACTAATGAAAAACTGTTTTTT. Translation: CASSPTGVVTNEKLFF.